Listed below are T cell receptor beta chains from one sample, sequenced in a study of T-cell memory formation after mild COVID-19. MiXCR, run by TCRdb on the 5' RACE reads, gives a single entry per CDR3 protein. The table includes nearly 350,000 distinct CDR3 sequences, under 15% detected once. The sequencing sample was made of PBMCs or a T cell subset sorted from them (not recorded which). The origin of the receptors is a man aged 18-30 years who had mild COVID-19 (a few samples of this study predate the infection). Cell type and time point are not known. The CDR3 runs from the conserved cysteine through the conserved F or W. Each record gives: V gene, CDR3 length, D gene, clone size, J gene, CDR3 DNA, CDR3 protein. The D gene is left open where the match is weak. Some rows have no size entry. The others give once, few or many, or a class for an expanded clone.

>TRBV27|14|-|few|TRBJ2-4
TGTGCCAGCAGTTTATTGGGCGGCGAAAACATTCAGTACTTC
CASSLLGGENIQYF
>TRBV29-1|13|-|few|TRBJ2-7
TGCAGCGTTGTCCTTTCGGACGGCTACGAGCAGTACTTC
CSVVLSDGYEQYF
>TRBV13|15|TRBD1|few|TRBJ1-2
TGTGCCAGCAGCTTAGGCCCAAAGGGGGCCTATGGCTACACCTTC
CASSLGPKGAYGYTF
>TRBV6-5|14|-|many|TRBJ1-6
TGTGCCAGCAGGCGACAGGTTTATAATTCACCCCTCCACTTT
CASRRQVYNSPLHF
>TRBV18|16|TRBD1|few|TRBJ2-1
TGTGCCAGCTCATCAAACAGGGGCCCTGCCTACAATGAGCAGTTCTTC
CASSSNRGPAYNEQFF
>TRBV5-1|15|TRBD1|-|TRBJ2-1
TGCGCCAGCAGCTTGGTGGGGACAGACTACAATGAGCAGTTCTTC
CASSLVGTDYNEQFF
>TRBV6-2/TRBV6-3|14|TRBD1|-|TRBJ2-7
TGTGCCAGCAGGGAGGGGACAGGGACCTACGAGCAGTACTTC
CASREGTGTYEQYF
>TRBV7-9|14|-|few|TRBJ1-4
TGTGCCAGCAGCTTGACCGGAACTAATGAAAAACTGTTTTTT
CASSLTGTNEKLFF
>TRBV27|14|-|few|TRBJ2-7
TGTGCCAGCAGTTTAGACGAGGGAGCCTACGAGCAGTACTTC
CASSLDEGAYEQYF
>TRBV7-2|16|TRBD2|-|TRBJ2-1
TGTGCCAGCAGCCACCTGGGACTAGGGGCCTACAATGAGCAGTTCTTC
CASSHLGLGAYNEQFF
>TRBV7-6|19|-|few|TRBJ1-4
TGTGCCAGCAGTTTAGCCGTGAAGAAGACGGGGGCGGAAGATGAAAAACTGTTTTTT
CASSLAVKKTGAEDEKLFF
>TRBV3-1|14|-|-|TRBJ1-6
TGTGCCAGCATGAAACAAGGGGGGAATTCACCCCTCCACTTT
CASMKQGGNSPLHF
>TRBV29-1|12|TRBD1|few|TRBJ2-2
TGCAGCGGACAGGGCCCCACCGGGGAGCTGTTTTTT
CSGQGPTGELFF
>TRBV5-1|14|-|few|TRBJ2-2
TGCGCCAGCAGCTTGGTCCGGGACACCGGGGAGCTGTTTTTT
CASSLVRDTGELFF
>TRBV15|12|-|-|TRBJ2-1
TGTGCCACCAGCAGGGAGGACAGTTTGCAGTTCTTC
CATSREDSLQFF
>TRBV6-2/TRBV6-3|12|TRBD1|-|TRBJ1-5
TGTGCCAGCAGCCACCGGACAGGGCCCCAGCATTTT
CASSHRTGPQHF
>TRBV6-4|16|-|few|TRBJ2-2
TGTGCCAGCAGCGACCAACCACAGGGTTTTGGCGGGGAGCTGTTTTTT
CASSDQPQGFGGELFF
>TRBV6-1|15|TRBD1|few|TRBJ1-6
TGTGCCAGCTGCCAGGGGGGAACTTATAATTCACCCCTCCACTTT
CASCQGGTYNSPLHF
>TRBV7-9|14|-|few|TRBJ2-5
TGTGCCGCCCGGCCGGAGGGGCTACAGGAGACCCAGTACTTC
CAARPEGLQETQYF
>TRBV4-1|17|TRBD2|few|TRBJ2-3
TGCGCCAGCAGCCAAGATTTTACTAGCGGATACACAGATACGCAGTATTTT
CASSQDFTSGYTDTQYF
>TRBV11-2|17|-|-|TRBJ2-2
TGTGCCAGCAGCTTAGTATCCCCGGAGCTTTCGGGCGGGGAGCTGTTTTTT
CASSLVSPELSGGELFF
>TRBV7-9|14|-|few|TRBJ2-5
TGTGCCAGCAGCTTTGACGGAGACCAAGAGACCCAGTACTTC
CASSFDGDQETQYF
>TRBV7-9|16|-|few|TRBJ2-4
TGTGCCAGCAGCTCCGGGGAAGAAGGGGCCAAAAACATTCAGTACTTC
CASSSGEEGAKNIQYF
>TRBV12-3/TRBV12-4|14|-|few|TRBJ1-2
TGTGCCAGCAGTTTACAGTCAGACTACTATGGCTACACCTTC
CASSLQSDYYGYTF
>TRBV7-9|14|TRBD1|-|TRBJ2-5
TGTGCGGTGAGCGGACAGGGGTATCAGGAGACCCAGTACTTC
CAVSGQGYQETQYF
>TRBV5-1|16|-|many|TRBJ2-7
TGCGCCAGCAGCTTGGCCGGGGAAGGGGTCTCCTACGAGCAGTACTTC
CASSLAGEGVSYEQYF
>TRBV14|13|-|-|TRBJ1-2
TGTGCCAGCAGCCCAAGCCCGGGGTATGGCTACACCTTC
CASSPSPGYGYTF
>TRBV6-5|13|-|few|TRBJ2-2
TGTGCCAGCAGGATTTGGAACACCGGGGAGCTGTTTTTT
CASRIWNTGELFF
>TRBV11-2|14|-|many|TRBJ1-5
TGTGCCAGCAGCTTAGGACATAGCAATCAGCCCCAGCATTTT
CASSLGHSNQPQHF
>TRBV5-1|12|-|many|TRBJ2-7
TGTGCCAGCAGCTTAGAGGGCTACGAGCAGTACTTC
CASSLEGYEQYF
>TRBV9|15|-|-|TRBJ2-5
TGTGCCAGCAGCGCTCAGGGGGGGGTCCAAGAGACCCAGTACTTC
CASSAQGGVQETQYF
>TRBV18|17|-|few|TRBJ1-2
TGTGCCAGCTCACCGGGGGCTCCGGGGAGGGGCTCCTATGGCTACACCTTC
CASSPGAPGRGSYGYTF
>TRBV3-1|13|TRBD2|few|TRBJ2-3
TGTGCCAGACCAGCGGGGGGAGCAGATACGCAGTATTTT
CARPAGGADTQYF
>TRBV29-1|14|-|-|TRBJ1-5
TGCAGCGTCCAGTGGGGGACCGGCGGCCAGCCCCAGCATTTT
CSVQWGTGGQPQHF
>TRBV6-1|10|-|-|TRBJ1-1
TGTGCCAGCACGTCGTTTAGGGCTTTCTTT
CASTSFRAFF
>TRBV20-1|12|-|-|TRBJ1-6
TGCAGTGCTAGGTCAGGGGATTCACCCCTCCACTTT
CSARSGDSPLHF
>TRBV4-3|15|-|-|TRBJ1-6
TGCGCCAGCAGCCAATTGTCGGCCACAAATTCACCCCTCCACTTT
CASSQLSATNSPLHF
>TRBV27|15|TRBD1|-|TRBJ2-7
TGTGCCAGCAGCTTCGGGGGACAGGGGTTCTACGAGCAGTACTTC
CASSFGGQGFYEQYF